The following is a T cell receptor (beta chain) sequence with its context. The CDR3 runs to 15 residues. Deletions cut 3 bases from V and 1 base from J, with 10 bases between. The data belong to a study of CD8 T cells in Susac syndrome. Reverse transcription of roughly 0.5 to 1 ug RNA was performed with random hexamers. TCRdb processed the immunoSEQ multiplex PCR reads anew with MiXCR; each CDR3 protein has one entry. The top ten clones hold roughly 0.11% of a sample with about 180,000 distinct CDR3 sequences, approximately 94% of them seen once. The clonotype comes from a human donor with Susac syndrome. V gene TRBV12-3 or TRBV12-4 combines with J gene TRBJ1-5; D not certain. Input material: CD4+ T cells from PBMCs. The chain's CDR3 is CASSFGRNSNQPQHF. The CDR3 DNA sequence: TGTGCCAGCAGTTTCGGCCGGAACAGCAATCAGCCCCAGCATTTT.